The rows below give T cell receptor beta chains drawn from one sample of a study of technical replicates of blood from a few donors. The method was immunoSEQ multiplex PCR; TCRdb's version includes in-frame clones alone and lacks a portion of them. The sample consists of tens of thousands of clones, roughly 92% of them appearing once. The source material was T cells isolated from PBMCs. The source of these receptors is a human donor in good health. CDR3s include the opening cysteine and the closing phenylalanine or tryptophan. The D gene is left open where the match is weak. The size of a clone is reported for some rows only, either as once, few or many, or as a class for expanded clones.

TRBJ2-3 TRBV6-5 . . CASSYSTRLAPATQYF TGTGCCAGCAGTTACTCGACTAGATTAGCCCCGGCTACGCAGTATTTT
TRBJ1-2 TRBV15 . . CATSGFTGNFGYGYTF TGTGCCACCAGCGGCTTTACAGGGAATTTTGGTTATGGCTACACCTTC
TRBJ2-5 TRBV19 . TRBD1 CASRDRGNEKETQYF TGTGCCAGCCGGGACAGGGGGAATGAGAAGGAGACCCAGTACTTC
TRBJ2-3 TRBV5-1 . TRBD1 CASSDRQGTTQYF TGCGCCAGCAGCGACAGACAGGGAACTACGCAGTATTTT
TRBJ2-4 TRBV7-9 once . CASSLATGTNIQYF TGTGCCAGCAGCTTAGCTACAGGGACAAACATTCAGTACTTC
TRBJ1-4 TRBV5-4 once . CASSLGGSPLVLGREKLFF TGTGCCAGCAGCTTGGGGGGTTCCCCCCTCGTATTAGGGAGGGAAAAACTGTTTTTT
TRBJ1-4 TRBV28 . . CASSLKNRDGKLFF TGTGCCAGCAGTTTAAAAAACAGGGACGGAAAACTGTTTTTT
TRBJ2-1 TRBV29-1 . . CSVLGDEQFF TGCAGCGTTCTCGGGGATGAGCAGTTCTTC
TRBJ1-2 TRBV19 . . CASSQTGSYTF TGTGCCAGTAGTCAAACAGGAAGCTACACCTTC
TRBJ1-5 TRBV28 . . CASALEIYSNQPQHF TGTGCCAGCGCACTCGAGATATATAGCAATCAGCCCCAGCATTTT
TRBJ2-1 TRBV4-1 . TRBD2 CASSHIILAGSYNEQFF TGCGCCAGCAGCCATATCATACTAGCGGGATCCTACAATGAGCAGTTCTTC
TRBJ2-7 TRBV2 . TRBD2 CASSVTSGSYEQYF TGTGCCAGCAGTGTCACTAGCGGGAGCTACGAGCAGTACTTC
TRBJ1-1 TRBV13 . . CASSPRHPSNTEAFF TGTGCCAGCAGCCCCCGACATCCCTCGAACACTGAAGCTTTCTTT
TRBJ1-4 TRBV6-6 . TRBD1 CASTWRQGTNEKLFF TGTGCCAGCACCTGGAGACAGGGAACAAATGAAAAACTGTTTTTT
TRBJ2-5 TRBV2 . . CASRRVRETQYF TGTGCCAGCAGGAGAGTCAGGGAGACCCAGTACTTC
TRBJ2-3 TRBV7-2 . . CASSLDASRVTDTQYF TGTGCCAGCAGCTTAGATGCGTCGAGAGTCACAGATACGCAGTATTTT
TRBJ1-5 TRBV27 . . CASRVTAYSNQPQHF TGTGCCAGCAGAGTGACAGCCTATAGCAATCAGCCCCAGCATTTT
TRBJ2-1 TRBV30 . . CAWSGRAHNEQFF TGTGCCTGGAGTGGCAGGGCACACAATGAGCAGTTCTTC
TRBJ1-3 TRBV6-1 . . CATQTGTSSGNTIYF TGTGCCACCCAAACGGGGACAAGCTCTGGAAACACCATATATTTT
TRBJ1-1 TRBV6-5 few . CASSKTGEAFF TGTGCCAGCAGTAAGACAGGTGAAGCTTTCTTT
TRBJ2-1 TRBV28 . . CASSLALGDEQFF TGTGCCAGCAGTCTTGCTCTCGGGGATGAGCAGTTCTTC
TRBJ2-1 TRBV30 few . CACTGHGIYEQFF TGTGCCTGCACGGGACACGGGATCTATGAGCAGTTCTTC
TRBJ2-7 TRBV19 . . CASRGRLGAGYEQYF TGTGCCAGTAGGGGGCGGTTGGGGGCGGGTTACGAGCAGTACTTC
TRBJ2-7 TRBV6-6 . TRBD1 CASRTGAYEQYF TGTGCCAGCAGGACAGGGGCCTACGAGCAGTACTTC
TRBJ1-3 TRBV27 . . CASSLNSISGNTIYF TGTGCCAGCAGTTTAAACTCGATCTCTGGAAACACCATATATTTT
TRBJ1-2 TRBV19 . . CASSIRGRGEGYTF TGTGCCAGTAGTATCCGGGGCAGGGGTGAAGGCTACACCTTC
TRBJ1-1 TRBV6-5 few . CASSYRGRGNEAFF TGTGCCAGCAGTTACCGGGGGAGAGGGAATGAAGCTTTCTTT
TRBJ1-1 TRBV2 . TRBD1 CASRDGDRNTEAFF TGTGCCAGCAGGGACGGGGACAGGAACACTGAAGCTTTCTTT
TRBJ2-7 TRBV25-1 . TRBD1 CASRNTGAYEQYF TGTGCCAGCAGGAATACAGGGGCCTACGAGCAGTACTTC
TRBJ2-7 TRBV7-8 . . CASSLRAGLNEQYF TGTGCCAGCAGCTTAAGGGCAGGGCTAAACGAGCAGTACTTC
TRBJ1-2 TRBV2 . TRBD1 CASSAGQATGYTF TGTGCCAGCAGTGCGGGACAGGCAACTGGCTACACCTTC
TRBJ2-2 TRBV4-1 . . CASSQTRVNTGELFF TGCGCCAGCAGCCAAACGAGGGTTAACACCGGGGAGCTGTTTTTT
TRBJ1-5 TRBV5-8 . . CASSLRITAYSNQPQHF TGTGCCAGCAGCTTGCGAATAACCGCCTATAGCAATCAGCCCCAGCATTTT
TRBJ2-7 TRBV7-2 . . CASSLGPPGLTTTYEQYF TGTGCCAGCAGCTTAGGCCCCCCAGGGCTCACAACCACCTACGAGCAGTACTTC
TRBJ1-3 TRBV7-2 . . CASSLASAKAGNTIYF TGTGCCAGCAGCTTAGCATCAGCGAAGGCTGGAAACACCATATATTTT